This T cell receptor beta chain derives from a study of blood T cell repertoires in COVID-19. Looking at the study overall: Whether acute or convalescent, the COVID-19 samples came from the United States, Italy and Spain. PBMCs, B-cell-depleted T cells, or T cells were the source of the cDNA or gDNA that made up the material.

As processed by the authors: Cell counts per sample came from amplifying reference gene primers. Assay used: immunoSEQ multiplex PCR; TCRdb lists only in-frame clones, some missing. V and J calls and clone size follow that table, whereas D and trimming were derived from the DNA. The table shows fewer than 150,000 clones, with approximately 77% occurring only once. Germline assignment: CDR1 LGHDT and CDR2 YNNKEL (reference sequence). Trimming shortened V by 5 bases and J by 6 bases, and 13 bases separated the two germline ends. The CDR3 has 14 amino acids. The sequenced sample was peripheral blood. The chain recombines TRBV3-1 (or the pseudogene TRBV3-2) with TRBJ2-2; perhaps TRBD2 as D (6 bases). The source of this sequence is a man at least 80 years old with acute or convalescent COVID-19. This CDR3 reads CASSSSGVSGELFF. The CDR3 bases are TGTGCCAGCAGCTCTTCGGGGGTTTCCGGGGAGCTGTTTTTT.